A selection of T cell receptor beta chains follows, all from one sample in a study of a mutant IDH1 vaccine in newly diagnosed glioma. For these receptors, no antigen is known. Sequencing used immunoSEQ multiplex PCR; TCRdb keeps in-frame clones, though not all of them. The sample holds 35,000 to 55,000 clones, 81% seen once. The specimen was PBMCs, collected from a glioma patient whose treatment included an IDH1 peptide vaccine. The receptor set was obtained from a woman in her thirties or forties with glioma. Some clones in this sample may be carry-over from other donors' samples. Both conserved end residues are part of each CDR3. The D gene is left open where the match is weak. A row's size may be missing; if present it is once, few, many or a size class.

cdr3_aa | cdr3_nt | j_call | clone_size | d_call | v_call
CASSHGGDIYEQYF | TGTGCCAGCAGTCACGGGGGGGACATCTACGAGCAGTACTTC | TRBJ2-7 | . | TRBD2 | TRBV9
CASSYSRVTDTQYF | TGTGCCAGCAGTTACTCGAGGGTGACAGATACGCAGTATTTT | TRBJ2-3 | . | . | TRBV6-5
CASSYSGGVSSYEQYF | TGTGCCAGCAGTTACTCGGGCGGGGTAAGCTCCTACGAGCAGTACTTC | TRBJ2-7 | once | . | TRBV6-6
CSVPSSTGTADYGYTF | TGCAGCGTCCCCTCGTCGACAGGAACGGCTGACTATGGCTACACCTTC | TRBJ1-2 | once | . | TRBV29-1
CSVAGTGNQPQHF | TGCAGCGTCGCCGGGACAGGAAATCAGCCCCAGCATTTT | TRBJ1-5 | . | TRBD1 | TRBV29-1
CASTFQLVSPLHF | TGTGCCTCCACATTCCAACTCGTTTCACCCCTCCACTTT | TRBJ1-6 | . | . | TRBV10-3
CASSGTGLGGQYF | TGTGCCAGTAGCGGGACAGGGTTGGGGGGTCAGTACTTC | TRBJ2-4 | . | TRBD1 | TRBV19
CAIRRRRTSTEAFF | TGTGCCATTCGGAGGCGTCGGACATCAACTGAAGCTTTCTTT | TRBJ1-1 | . | . | TRBV28
CASSSTVGTGELFF | TGTGCCAGCAGCTCCACGGTGGGCACCGGGGAGCTGTTTTTT | TRBJ2-2 | . | . | TRBV7-3
CASSLGRGNTIYF | TGTGCCAGCAGCTTAGGACGCGGAAACACCATATATTTT | TRBJ1-3 | . | . | TRBV13
CASTITGPLSSGNTIYF | TGTGCCAGCACCATTACGGGACCGCTGAGCTCTGGAAACACCATATATTTT | TRBJ1-3 | . | . | TRBV7-9
CASSTRQGYTYEQYF | TGTGCCAGCTCAACTCGACAGGGCTATACCTACGAGCAGTACTTC | TRBJ2-7 | . | TRBD1 | TRBV18
CASSLAPFFRESPYEQYF | TGTGCCAGCAGCTTAGCGCCATTCTTCAGGGAGTCCCCCTACGAGCAGTACTTC | TRBJ2-7 | . | . | TRBV7-2
CASSPLGASKNIQYF | TGTGCCAGCAGCCCCTTGGGGGCGTCCAAAAACATTCAGTACTTC | TRBJ2-4 | . | . | TRBV5-4
CASSLVAGYGYTF | TGTGCCAGCAGCTTAGTGGCAGGCTATGGCTACACCTTC | TRBJ1-2 | few | . | TRBV11-2
CASSYLSGRAEETQYF | TGTGCCAGCAGTTACCTGAGCGGGAGGGCCGAAGAGACCCAGTACTTC | TRBJ2-5 | . | TRBD2 | TRBV6-6
CASSSLKRSRGETQYF | TGTGCCAGCAGTTCCCTAAAGCGCTCTAGAGGGGAGACCCAGTACTTC | TRBJ2-5 | few | . | TRBV27
CASRDRSGEQYF | TGTGCCAGCCGGGACAGGTCAGGCGAGCAGTACTTC | TRBJ2-7 | . | TRBD1 | TRBV19
CASNIRRDTEAFF | TGTGCCAGCAATATAAGGAGGGACACTGAAGCTTTCTTT | TRBJ1-1 | . | . | TRBV2
CASSLGLRQPQHF | TGTGCCAGCAGCTTGGGACTGCGTCAGCCCCAGCATTTT | TRBJ1-5 | few | . | TRBV5-6
CASSSPASGGRETQYF | TGTGCCAGCAGTTCCCCTGCTAGCGGGGGGAGGGAGACCCAGTACTTC | TRBJ2-5 | . | TRBD2 | TRBV28
CATSRDRAVGEQYF | TGTGCCACCAGCAGAGATCGGGCAGTAGGCGAGCAGTACTTC | TRBJ2-7 | . | . | TRBV15
CAISEPMGWGQVAYGYTF | TGTGCCATCAGTGAGCCCATGGGCTGGGGTCAGGTCGCCTATGGCTACACCTTC | TRBJ1-2 | . | . | TRBV10-3
CASSPAGQPQHF | TGTGCCAGCAGTCCGGCCGGGCAGCCCCAGCATTTT | TRBJ1-5 | . | . | TRBV28
CASSLEGRYLETQYF | TGCGCCAGCAGCTTGGAAGGGCGCTATTTGGAGACCCAGTACTTC | TRBJ2-5 | . | . | TRBV5-1
CASSFWGITFF | TGTGCCAGCAGTTTTTGGGGTATAACTTTCTTT | TRBJ1-1 | . | . | TRBV28
CAIGNFSEQYF | TGTGCCATCGGGAACTTTTCCGAGCAGTACTTC | TRBJ2-7 | . | . | TRBV10-3
CASSTRRGPNTGELFF | TGTGCCAGCAGTACCCGTAGGGGACCGAACACCGGGGAGCTGTTTTTT | TRBJ2-2 | . | . | TRBV6-6
CASSLGSYGYTF | TGTGCCAGCAGTCTTGGGTCCTATGGCTACACCTTC | TRBJ1-2 | . | . | TRBV28
CASSRGQGASLNYGYTF | TGCGCCAGCAGCCGTGGACAGGGGGCCAGCCTTAACTATGGCTACACCTTC | TRBJ1-2 | . | TRBD1 | TRBV4-1
CASSPEWSGRAGGTDTQYF | TGTGCCAGCAGCCCGGAGTGGAGCGGGAGGGCCGGGGGCACAGATACGCAGTATTTT | TRBJ2-3 | . | TRBD2 | TRBV9
CASSSQGTSKPYEQYF | TGTGCCAGCAGCTCCCAGGGGACTAGTAAGCCCTACGAGCAGTACTTC | TRBJ2-7 | . | TRBD2 | TRBV7-9
CSVPDRGRAYGYTF | TGCAGCGTCCCGGACAGGGGGCGCGCCTATGGCTACACCTTC | TRBJ1-2 | . | TRBD1 | TRBV29-1
CASGLAVNTGELFF | TGTGCCAGCGGGCTAGCGGTAAACACCGGGGAGCTGTTTTTT | TRBJ2-2 | once | TRBD2 | TRBV13
CASSPQGGQQLETQYF | TGTGCCAGCAGCCCCCAGGGGGGGCAGCAGCTAGAGACCCAGTACTTC | TRBJ2-5 | . | . | TRBV7-9
CASSLLAGGFETQYF | TGTGCCAGCAGCTTACTAGCGGGAGGATTCGAGACCCAGTACTTC | TRBJ2-5 | . | TRBD2 | TRBV7-2
CATLEGGGDEQYF | TGTGCCACCCTAGAAGGGGGGGGCGACGAGCAGTACTTC | TRBJ2-7 | . | . | TRBV6-6
CASSLANSELEQYF | TGCGCCAGCAGCTTGGCGAACAGCGAGCTCGAGCAGTACTTC | TRBJ2-7 | . | . | TRBV5-1
CASSLVGQPNYGYTF | TGTGCCAGCAGCTTAGTCGGGCAGCCTAACTATGGCTACACCTTC | TRBJ1-2 | . | . | TRBV7-8
CASIWGATGELFF | TGTGCCAGCATCTGGGGGGCCACCGGGGAGCTGTTTTTT | TRBJ2-2 | . | . | TRBV28
CASSLGSLSGANVLTF | TGTGCCAGCAGCTTGGGCAGCCTCTCTGGGGCCAACGTCCTGACTTTC | TRBJ2-6 | . | . | TRBV5-6